The T cell receptor beta chain described here comes from a study of T-cell memory formation after mild COVID-19. The V and J ends lost 3 bases and 1 base respectively, with 12 bases between them. Germline-derived CDR1 and CDR2 are SQVTM and ANQGSEA. This CDR3 comprises 14 residues. TCRdb re-called the 5' RACE reads through MiXCR, storing one row per CDR3 protein. The table records hundreds of thousands of distinct CDR3 sequences, 15% to 20% of them present only once. The V and J genes are TRBV29-1 and TRBJ1-1; D ambiguous. Material: PBMCs or a T cell subset sorted from them (not recorded which). The clonotype originates from an adult woman who had mild COVID-19 (a few samples of this study predate the infection). Cell type and time point are not known. The CDR3 loop is CSVERVFGNTEAFF. CDR3 DNA sequence: TGCAGCGTTGAGCGAGTTTTTGGGAACACTGAAGCTTTCTTT. Full variable domain (rest looked up from reference TRBV29-1 and TRBJ1-1): SAVISQKPSRDICQRGTSLTIQCQVDSQVTMMFWYRQQPGQSLTLIATANQGSEATYESGFVIDKFPISRPNLTFSTLTVSNMSPEDSSIYLCSVERVFGNTEAFFGQGTRLTVV.